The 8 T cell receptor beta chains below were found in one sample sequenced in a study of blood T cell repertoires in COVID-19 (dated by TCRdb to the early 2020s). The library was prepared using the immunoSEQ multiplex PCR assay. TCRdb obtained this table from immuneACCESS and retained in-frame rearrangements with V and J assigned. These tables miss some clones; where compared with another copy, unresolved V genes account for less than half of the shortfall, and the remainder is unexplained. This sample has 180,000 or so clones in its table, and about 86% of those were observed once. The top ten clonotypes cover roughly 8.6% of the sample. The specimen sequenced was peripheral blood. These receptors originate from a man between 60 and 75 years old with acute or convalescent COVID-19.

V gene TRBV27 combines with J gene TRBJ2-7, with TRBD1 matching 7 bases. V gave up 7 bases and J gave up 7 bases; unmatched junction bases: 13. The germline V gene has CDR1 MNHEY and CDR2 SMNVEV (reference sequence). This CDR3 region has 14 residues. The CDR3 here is CASTVYGGQEEQYF. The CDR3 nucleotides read TGTGCCAGCACAGTTTATGGAGGACAGGAAGAGCAGTACTTC.

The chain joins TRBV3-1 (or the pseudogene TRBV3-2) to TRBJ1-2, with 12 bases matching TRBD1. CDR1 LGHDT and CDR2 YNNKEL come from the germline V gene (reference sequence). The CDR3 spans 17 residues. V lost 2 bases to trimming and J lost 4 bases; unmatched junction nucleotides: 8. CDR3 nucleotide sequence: TGTGCCAGCAGCCAATCGGGGGACAGGGGGCGCTTCTATGGCTACACCTTC. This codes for CASSQSGDRGRFYGYTF.

The CDR3 here is CASSLGHPSAYEQYF. Written as DNA, the CDR3 is TGTGCCAGCAGCCTGGGGCACCCCAGTGCCTACGAGCAGTACTTC. The rearrangement uses TRBV7-2 and TRBJ2-7; a possible D gene is TRBD1 (5 bases). V lost 5 bases and J lost 2, with 16 bases in between. CDR3 length: 15 residues. Germline V gene data show CDR1 as SGHTA and CDR2 as FQGNSA.

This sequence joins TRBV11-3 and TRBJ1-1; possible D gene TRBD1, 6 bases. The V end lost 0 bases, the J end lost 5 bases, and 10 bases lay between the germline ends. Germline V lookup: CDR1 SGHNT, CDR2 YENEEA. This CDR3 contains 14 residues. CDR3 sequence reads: CASSLEGASTEAFF. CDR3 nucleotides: TGTGCCAGCAGCTTAGAGGGGGCGTCTACTGAAGCTTTCTTT.

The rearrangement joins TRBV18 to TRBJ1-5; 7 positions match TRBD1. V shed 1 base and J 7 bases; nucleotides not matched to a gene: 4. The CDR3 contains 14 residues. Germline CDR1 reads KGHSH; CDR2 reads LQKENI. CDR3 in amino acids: CASSPQGANQPQHF. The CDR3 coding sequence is TGTGCCAGCTCACCACAGGGGGCGAACCAGCCCCAGCATTTT.

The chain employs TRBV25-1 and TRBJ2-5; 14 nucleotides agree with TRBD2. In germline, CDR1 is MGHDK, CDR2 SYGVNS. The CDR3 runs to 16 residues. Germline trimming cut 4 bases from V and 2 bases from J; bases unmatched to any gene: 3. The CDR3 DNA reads TGTGCCAGCAGTGCCGGGACTAGCGGGAGACAAGAGACCCAGTACTTC. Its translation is CASSAGTSGRQETQYF.

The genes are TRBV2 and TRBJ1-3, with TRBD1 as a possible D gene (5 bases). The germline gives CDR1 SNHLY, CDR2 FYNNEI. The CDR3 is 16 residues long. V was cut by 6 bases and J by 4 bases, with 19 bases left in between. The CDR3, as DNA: TGTGCCAGCAGCCCTGGGGGGTTTCGGAACGGAAACACCATATATTTT. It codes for CASSPGGFRNGNTIYF.

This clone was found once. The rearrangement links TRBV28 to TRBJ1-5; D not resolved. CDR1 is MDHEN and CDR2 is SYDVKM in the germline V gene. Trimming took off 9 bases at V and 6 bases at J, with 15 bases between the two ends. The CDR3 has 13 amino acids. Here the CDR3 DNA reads TGTGCCAGTCTGATGTGGGCGAGTCAGCCCCAGCATTTT. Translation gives CASLMWASQPQHF.